Listed here is a single T cell receptor beta chain. Its specificity is unknown. Some clones are missing from TCRdb's copy, which holds only in-frame ones; the method was immunoSEQ multiplex PCR. The profile shows approximately 4,400 clones, around 76% of them singletons. The data belong to a study of immune evolution from preneoplasia to lung adenocarcinoma. Overall study results and limits: Clonality was highest in normal lung, lower in later-stage lesions apparently. Normal lung had the highest top T cell clone frequencies. Compared with EGFR-mutant or double wild-type lesions, KRAS-mutant nodules were more clonal.

Histologic diagnosis was independently verified by two lung pathologists. Trimming cost V 5 bases and J 4 bases; bases outside gene matches: 5. The CDR3 has 14 amino acids. Germline V gives CDR1 LNHDA, CDR2 SQIVND (reference sequence). The rearrangement joins TRBV19 to TRBJ2-3, with 8 nucleotides matching TRBD1. Input material: FFPE minimally invasive lung adenocarcinoma tissue. The TCR sequence derives from a person aged 65 to 85 with lung adenocarcinoma. As DNA, the CDR3 is TGTGCCAGTAGTCTTGACAGGGGAGCAGATACGCAGTATTTT. It translates to CASSLDRGADTQYF.